The clone carrying this T cell receptor (beta chain) occurred many times. Its antigen is not known. The CDR3 spans 13 residues. Germline CDR1 reads KGHDR; CDR2 reads SFDVKD. V shed 9 bases, J shed 5 bases, and the junction held 4 bases outside the gene matches. The data derive from a study of CD8+CD57+ T cells in acquired aplastic anemia. At the level of the study: Sorted CD4+ and CD8+ cells gave an average of about 3 ug of DNA. Healthy CD8+ samples averaged about 11.0 million reads.

Study findings and constraints: A significant difference in CD8+ Simpson's diversity between patients and controls was not found. Patients and controls shared twenty-nine CD8+ CDR3 sequences.

TCR beta VDJ and CDR3 profiles were obtained from a genomic DNA template. TCRdb used MiXCR to reprocess the reads, holding one entry per CDR3 protein. Among 180,000 or so distinct CDR3 sequences listed, roughly half were seen once. Material for sequencing was sorted CD4+, CD8+, or CD8+CD57+ T cells (not recorded which) from PBMCs. The rearrangement links TRBV24-1 to TRBJ2-2, with 8 bases lining up with TRBD1. This receptor was taken from a human donor in good health. This CDR3 is CATLDRGTGELFF. CDR3 bases: TGTGCCACCCTTGACAGGGGTACCGGGGAGCTGTTTTTT.